This T cell receptor (beta chain) derives from a study of cytomegalovirus exposure and HLA in healthy donors. The primer mix had 60 Vbeta and 13 Jbeta primers. Sequencing used immunoSEQ multiplex PCR; TCRdb keeps in-frame clones, though not all of them. The sample contains under 200,000 clones, over 70% of which appear only once. Trimming removed 2 bases from V and 8 bases from J, with 16 bases in between. The CDR3 is made up of 15 amino acids. The V gene's germline CDR1 is GTSNPN and CDR2 SVGIG (reference sequence). Findings and caveats of the study: In most subjects, TCR beta sequences reportedly gave accurate predictions of HLA-A and HLA-B alleles. It was reported that the classifier diagnosed cytomegalovirus status with high specificity and sensitivity in both the original and validation cohorts.

A word on this clone: Its matching antigen is unknown.

V usage is TRBV30 and J usage is TRBJ2-6, with D possibly being TRBD2 (6 bases). The sample comprised PBMCs. The TCR comes from a man aged 35-49 years in good health and CMV-seronegative. The CDR3 loop is CAWSPSRGLSNVLTF. The CDR3 nucleotides are TGTGCCTGGAGTCCGTCGCGGGGCTTGTCCAACGTCCTGACTTTC.